This T cell receptor beta chain stems from a study of cytomegalovirus exposure and HLA in healthy donors. Study overall: Around 80 million unique TCRs from HLA-typed donors were held in an early data release.

For this clone: Its cognate antigen is unknown.

It was with 60 Vbeta and 13 Jbeta primers that the PCR ran. Profiled with immunoSEQ multiplex PCR; TCRdb holds only in-frame clones, not every one. The sample has about 170,000 clones; 75% to 90% are singletons. Points from the study as a whole: TCR beta chains numbering under 200 were designated cytomegalovirus-associated. According to a later analysis, most TCR beta chains associated with CMV appeared HLA-restricted.

This CDR3 is 15 amino acids long. J was trimmed by 2 bases and V by 0 bases; bases with no gene match: 3. The germline V gene encodes CDR1 MNHEY and CDR2 SVGAGI. The sequenced sample consisted of PBMCs. The chain combines TRBV6-5 with TRBJ2-5, with 7 bases identical to TRBD2. The receptor was isolated from a man in his thirties or forties in good health and CMV-seropositive. CDR3 DNA: TGTGCCAGCAGTTACTCACTAGCGTTGCAAGAGACCCAGTACTTC. Amino acids: CASSYSLALQETQYF.